This T cell receptor beta chain was recovered during a study of blood T cell repertoires in COVID-19. The table came from immunoSEQ multiplex PCR; TCRdb's copy has only in-frame clones and leaves some out. The profile shows approximately 250,000 clones, over 75% of them singletons. CDR3 length equals 11 residues. Per the germline V gene, CDR1 is LNHDA and CDR2 is SQIVND (reference sequence). Trimming removed 6 bases at V and 11 bases at J, with 13 bases between. The receptor's source is a woman under 40 who had recovered from COVID-19. This rearrangement joins TRBV19 to TRBJ1-1; no firm D call. The sample taken for sequencing was PBMCs or T cells enriched from blood (not recorded which). CDR3: CASREEGAAFF. CDR3 bases: TGTGCCAGTAGAGAAGAGGGTGCCGCTTTCTTT.